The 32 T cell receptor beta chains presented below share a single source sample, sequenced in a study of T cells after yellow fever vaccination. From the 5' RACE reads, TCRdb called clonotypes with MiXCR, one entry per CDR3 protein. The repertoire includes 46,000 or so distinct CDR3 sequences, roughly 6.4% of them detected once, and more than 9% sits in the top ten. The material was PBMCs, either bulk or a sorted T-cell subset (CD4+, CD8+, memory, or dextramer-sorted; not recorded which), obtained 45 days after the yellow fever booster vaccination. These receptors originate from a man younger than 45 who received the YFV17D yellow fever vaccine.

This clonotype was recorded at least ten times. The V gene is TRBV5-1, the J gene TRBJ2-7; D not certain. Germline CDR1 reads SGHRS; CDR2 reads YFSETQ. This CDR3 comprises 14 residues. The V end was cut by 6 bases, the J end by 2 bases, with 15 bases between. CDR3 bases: TGCGCCAGCACCCGGGTCGCTGGCACCTACGAGCAGTACTTC. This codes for CASTRVAGTYEQYF.

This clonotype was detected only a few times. CDR3 nucleotide sequence: TGTGCCTGGGGAAGGACGGGTGGAAACACCATATATTTT. It codes for CAWGRTGGNTIYF. The chain uses TRBV30 and TRBJ1-3; no firm D call. This CDR3 has 13 amino acids. V dropped 5 bases and J dropped 3 bases, with 11 bases sitting between them. Germline assignment: CDR1 GTSNPN and CDR2 SVGIG (reference sequence).

This CDR3 is CATSDLRGPWNNEQFF. CDR3 bases: TGTGCCACCAGTGATTTGAGGGGGCCCTGGAACAATGAGCAGTTCTTC. This chain connects TRBV24-1 to TRBJ2-1; 7 bases fit TRBD1. This CDR3 is built from 16 residues. V was clipped by 0 bases and J by 5 bases; unmatched bases: 6. Germline V gene sequence: CDR1 KGHDR, CDR2 SFDVKD.

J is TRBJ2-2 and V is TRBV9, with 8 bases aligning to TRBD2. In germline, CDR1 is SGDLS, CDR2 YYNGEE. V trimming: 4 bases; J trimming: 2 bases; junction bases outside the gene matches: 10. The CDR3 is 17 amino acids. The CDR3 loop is CASSPRLTSGNTGELFF. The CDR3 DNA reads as TGTGCCAGCAGCCCAAGGCTAACTAGCGGTAACACCGGGGAGCTGTTTTTT.

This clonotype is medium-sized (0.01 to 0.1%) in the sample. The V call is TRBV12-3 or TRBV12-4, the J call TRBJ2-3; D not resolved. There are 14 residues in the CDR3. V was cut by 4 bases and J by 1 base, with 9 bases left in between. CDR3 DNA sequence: TGTGCCAGCAGTTCCCTCTCCCGCACAGATACGCAGTATTTT. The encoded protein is CASSSLSRTDTQYF.

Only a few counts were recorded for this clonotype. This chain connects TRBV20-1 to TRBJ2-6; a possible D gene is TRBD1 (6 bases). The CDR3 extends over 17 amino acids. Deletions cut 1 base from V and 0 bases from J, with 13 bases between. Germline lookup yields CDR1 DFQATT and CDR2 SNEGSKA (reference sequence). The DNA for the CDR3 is TGCAGTGCTAGAGGAGGGGGTGGCCCCTCTGGGGCCAACGTCCTGACTTTC. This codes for CSARGGGGPSGANVLTF.

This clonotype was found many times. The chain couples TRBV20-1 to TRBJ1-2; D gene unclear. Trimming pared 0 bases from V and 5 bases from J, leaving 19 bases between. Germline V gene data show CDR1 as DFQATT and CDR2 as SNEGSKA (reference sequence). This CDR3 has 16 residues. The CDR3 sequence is CSARDPRRASMYGYTF. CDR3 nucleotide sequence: TGCAGTGCTAGAGACCCTAGGCGCGCCTCTATGTATGGCTACACCTTC.

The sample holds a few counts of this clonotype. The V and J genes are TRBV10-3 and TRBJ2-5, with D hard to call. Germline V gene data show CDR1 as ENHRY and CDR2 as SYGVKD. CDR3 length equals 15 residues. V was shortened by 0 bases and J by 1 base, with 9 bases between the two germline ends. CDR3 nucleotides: TGTGCCATCAGTGAGTCTTGGGCAGCCCAAGAGACCCAGTACTTC. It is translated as CAISESWAAQETQYF.

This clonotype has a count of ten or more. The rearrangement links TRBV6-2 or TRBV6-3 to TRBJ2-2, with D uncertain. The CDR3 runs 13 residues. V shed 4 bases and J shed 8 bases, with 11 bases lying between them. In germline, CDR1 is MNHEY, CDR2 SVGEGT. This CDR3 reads CASSLFGSGELFF. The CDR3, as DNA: TGTGCCAGCAGTTTGTTTGGCTCGGGGGAGCTGTTTTTT.

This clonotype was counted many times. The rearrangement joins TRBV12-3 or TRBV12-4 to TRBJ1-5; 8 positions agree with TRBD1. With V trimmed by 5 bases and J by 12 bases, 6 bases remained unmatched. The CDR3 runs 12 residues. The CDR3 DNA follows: TGTGCCAGCAGTAAACAGGGGGGACTCCAGCATTTT. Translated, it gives CASSKQGGLQHF.

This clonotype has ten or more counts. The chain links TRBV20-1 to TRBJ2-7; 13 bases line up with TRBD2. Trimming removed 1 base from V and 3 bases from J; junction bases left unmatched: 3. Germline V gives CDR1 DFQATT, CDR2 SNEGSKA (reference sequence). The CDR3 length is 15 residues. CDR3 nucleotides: TGCAGTGCTAGAGCGGGACTAGCGGGAAACTACGAGCAGTACTTC. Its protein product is CSARAGLAGNYEQYF.

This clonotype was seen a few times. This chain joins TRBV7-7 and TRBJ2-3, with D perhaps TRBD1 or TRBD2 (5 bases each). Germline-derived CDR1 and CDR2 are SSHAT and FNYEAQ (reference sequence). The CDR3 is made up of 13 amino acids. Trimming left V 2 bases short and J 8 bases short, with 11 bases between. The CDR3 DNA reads TGTGCCAGCAGCTTAAATCGGGGCCGTACGCAGTATTTT. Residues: CASSLNRGRTQYF.

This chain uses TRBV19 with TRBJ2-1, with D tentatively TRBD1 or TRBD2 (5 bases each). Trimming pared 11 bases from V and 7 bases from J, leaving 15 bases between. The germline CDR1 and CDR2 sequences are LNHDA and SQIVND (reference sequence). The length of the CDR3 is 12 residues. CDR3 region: CARNRGSNEQFF. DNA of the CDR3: TGTGCCCGAAACCGGGGCTCTAATGAGCAGTTCTTC.

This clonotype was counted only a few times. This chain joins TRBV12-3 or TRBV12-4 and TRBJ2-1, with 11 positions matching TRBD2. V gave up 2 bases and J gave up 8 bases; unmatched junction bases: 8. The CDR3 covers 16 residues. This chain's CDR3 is CASSLQLAGEGDEQFF. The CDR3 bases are TGTGCCAGCAGTTTACAACTAGCGGGAGAGGGAGATGAGCAGTTCTTC.

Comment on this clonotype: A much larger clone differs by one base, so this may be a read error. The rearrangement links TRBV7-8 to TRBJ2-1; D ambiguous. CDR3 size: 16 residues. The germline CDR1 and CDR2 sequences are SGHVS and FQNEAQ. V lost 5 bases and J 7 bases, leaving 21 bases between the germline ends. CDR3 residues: CASSEHRVRLSNEQFF. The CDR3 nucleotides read TGTGCCAGCAGCGAGCACAGAGTCAGGTTGAGTAATGAGCAGTTCTTC. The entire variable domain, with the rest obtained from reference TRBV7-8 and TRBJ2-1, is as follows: GAGVSQSPRYKVAKRGQDVALRCDPISGHVSLFWYQQALGQGPEFLTYFQNEAQLDKSGLPSDRFFAERPEGSVSTLKIQRTQQEDSAVYLCASSEHRVRLSNEQFFGPGTRLTVL.

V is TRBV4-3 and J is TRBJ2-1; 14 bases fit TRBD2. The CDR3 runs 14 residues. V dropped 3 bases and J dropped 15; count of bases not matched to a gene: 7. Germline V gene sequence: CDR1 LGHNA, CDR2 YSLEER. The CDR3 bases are TGCGCCAGCAGCCAGTCGGGACTAGCGGGAGCAATGTTCTTC. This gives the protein CASSQSGLAGAMFF.

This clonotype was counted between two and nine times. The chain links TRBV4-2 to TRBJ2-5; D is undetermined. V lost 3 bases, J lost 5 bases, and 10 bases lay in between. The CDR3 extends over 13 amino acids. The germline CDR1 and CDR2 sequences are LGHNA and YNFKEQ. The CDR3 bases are TGTGCCAGCAGCCAGCCAAAAGGGGAGACCCAGTACTTC. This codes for CASSQPKGETQYF.

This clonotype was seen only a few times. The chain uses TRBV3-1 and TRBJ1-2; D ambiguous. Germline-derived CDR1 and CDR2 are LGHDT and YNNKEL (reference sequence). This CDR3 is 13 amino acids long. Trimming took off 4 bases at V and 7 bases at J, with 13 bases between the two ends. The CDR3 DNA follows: TGTGCCAGCAGCCCCGTCCGGGGAACTGGCTACACCTTC. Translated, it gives CASSPVRGTGYTF.

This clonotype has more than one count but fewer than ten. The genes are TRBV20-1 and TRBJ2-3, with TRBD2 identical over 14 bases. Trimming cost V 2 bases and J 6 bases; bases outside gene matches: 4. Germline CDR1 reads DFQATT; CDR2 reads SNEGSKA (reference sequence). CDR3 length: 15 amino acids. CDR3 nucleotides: TGCAGTGCTAGATTGGGACTAGCGGGAGCTGATACGCAGTATTTT. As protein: CSARLGLAGADTQYF.

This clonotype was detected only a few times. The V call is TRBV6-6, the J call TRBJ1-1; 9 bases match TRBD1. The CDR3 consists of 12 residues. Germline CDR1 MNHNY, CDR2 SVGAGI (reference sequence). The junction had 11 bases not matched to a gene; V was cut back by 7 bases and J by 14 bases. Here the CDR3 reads CASTSNEDRGFF. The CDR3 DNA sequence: TGTGCCAGCACCTCGAATGAGGACAGGGGCTTCTTT.

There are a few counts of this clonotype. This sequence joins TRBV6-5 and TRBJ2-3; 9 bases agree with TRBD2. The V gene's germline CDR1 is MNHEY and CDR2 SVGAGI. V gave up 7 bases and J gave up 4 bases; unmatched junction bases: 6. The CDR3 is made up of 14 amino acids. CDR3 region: CASIIRLAADTQYF. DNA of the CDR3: TGTGCCAGCATTATCAGACTAGCGGCAGATACGCAGTATTTT.

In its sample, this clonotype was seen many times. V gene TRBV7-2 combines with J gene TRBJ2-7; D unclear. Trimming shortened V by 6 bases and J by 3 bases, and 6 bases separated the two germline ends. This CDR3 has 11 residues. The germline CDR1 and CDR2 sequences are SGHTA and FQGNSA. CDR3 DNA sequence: TGTGCCAGCAGTTCCTTCTACGAGCAGTACTTC. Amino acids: CASSSFYEQYF.

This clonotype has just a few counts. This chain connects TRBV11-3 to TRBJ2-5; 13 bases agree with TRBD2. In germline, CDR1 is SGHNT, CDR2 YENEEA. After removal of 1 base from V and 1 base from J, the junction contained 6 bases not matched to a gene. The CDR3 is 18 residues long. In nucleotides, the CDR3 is TGTGCCAGCAGCTTAGTGTGGACTAGCGGGAGTACCCAAGAGACCCAGTACTTC. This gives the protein CASSLVWTSGSTQETQYF.

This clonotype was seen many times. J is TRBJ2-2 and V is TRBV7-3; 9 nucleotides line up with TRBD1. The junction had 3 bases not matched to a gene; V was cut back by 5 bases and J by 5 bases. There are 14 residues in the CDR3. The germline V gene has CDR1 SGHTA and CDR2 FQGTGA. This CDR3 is CASSLTGGTGELFF. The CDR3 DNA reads TGTGCCAGCAGCCTGACAGGGGGTACCGGGGAGCTGTTTTTT.

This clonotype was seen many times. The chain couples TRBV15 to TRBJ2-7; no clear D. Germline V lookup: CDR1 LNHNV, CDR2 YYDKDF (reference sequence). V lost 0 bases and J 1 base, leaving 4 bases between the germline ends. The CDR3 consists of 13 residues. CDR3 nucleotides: TGTGCCACCAGCAGAGATCGGTCCTACGAGCAGTACTTC. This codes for CATSRDRSYEQYF.

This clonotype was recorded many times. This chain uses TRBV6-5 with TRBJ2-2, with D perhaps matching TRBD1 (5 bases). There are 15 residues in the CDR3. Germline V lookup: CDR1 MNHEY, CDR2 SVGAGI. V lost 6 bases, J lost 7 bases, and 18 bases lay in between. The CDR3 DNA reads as TGTGCCAGCAGCCGTACCTACCAGGGCTTCGGGGAGCTGTTTTTT. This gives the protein CASSRTYQGFGELFF.

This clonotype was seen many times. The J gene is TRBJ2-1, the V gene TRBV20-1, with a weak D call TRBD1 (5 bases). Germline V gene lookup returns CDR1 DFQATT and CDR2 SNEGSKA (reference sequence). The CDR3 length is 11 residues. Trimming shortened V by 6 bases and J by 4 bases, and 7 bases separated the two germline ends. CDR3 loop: CSARQYNEQFF. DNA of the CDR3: TGCAGTGCACGACAGTACAATGAGCAGTTCTTC.

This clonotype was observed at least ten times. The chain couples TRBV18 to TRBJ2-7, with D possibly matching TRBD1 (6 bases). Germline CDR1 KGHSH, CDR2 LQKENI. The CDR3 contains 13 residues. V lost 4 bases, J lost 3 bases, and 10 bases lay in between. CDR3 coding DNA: TGTGCCAGCTCACTGACGGACAGCTACGAGCAGTACTTC. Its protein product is CASSLTDSYEQYF.

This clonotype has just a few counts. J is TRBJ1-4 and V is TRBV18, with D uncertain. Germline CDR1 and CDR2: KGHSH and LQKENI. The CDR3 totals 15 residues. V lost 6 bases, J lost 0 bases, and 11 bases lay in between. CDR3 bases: TGTGCCAGCTCCCCAACCGTGGCAACTAATGAAAAACTGTTTTTT. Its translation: CASSPTVATNEKLFF.

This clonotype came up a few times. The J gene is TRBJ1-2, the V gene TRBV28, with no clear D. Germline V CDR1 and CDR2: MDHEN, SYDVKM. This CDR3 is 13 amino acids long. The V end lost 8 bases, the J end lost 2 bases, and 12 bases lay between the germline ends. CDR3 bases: TGTGCCAGCCAACTAGACAAGAACTATGGCTACACCTTC. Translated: CASQLDKNYGYTF.

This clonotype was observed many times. CDR3 coding DNA: TGTGCCAGCAGCTCCCCCACTAACTTGCGCGAGCAGTACTTC. Translation gives CASSSPTNLREQYF. This chain links TRBV7-2 with TRBJ2-7; D is unresolved. V was pared by 4 bases and J by 6 bases, with 16 bases between. The CDR3 extends over 14 amino acids. Germline V lookup: CDR1 SGHTA, CDR2 FQGNSA.

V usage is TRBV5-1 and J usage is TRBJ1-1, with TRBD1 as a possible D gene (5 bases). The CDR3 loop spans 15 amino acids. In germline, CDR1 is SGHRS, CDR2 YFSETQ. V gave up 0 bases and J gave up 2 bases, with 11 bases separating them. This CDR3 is CASSLGRQGNTEAFF. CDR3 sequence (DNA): TGCGCCAGCAGCTTGGGCCGCCAGGGCAACACTGAAGCTTTCTTT.